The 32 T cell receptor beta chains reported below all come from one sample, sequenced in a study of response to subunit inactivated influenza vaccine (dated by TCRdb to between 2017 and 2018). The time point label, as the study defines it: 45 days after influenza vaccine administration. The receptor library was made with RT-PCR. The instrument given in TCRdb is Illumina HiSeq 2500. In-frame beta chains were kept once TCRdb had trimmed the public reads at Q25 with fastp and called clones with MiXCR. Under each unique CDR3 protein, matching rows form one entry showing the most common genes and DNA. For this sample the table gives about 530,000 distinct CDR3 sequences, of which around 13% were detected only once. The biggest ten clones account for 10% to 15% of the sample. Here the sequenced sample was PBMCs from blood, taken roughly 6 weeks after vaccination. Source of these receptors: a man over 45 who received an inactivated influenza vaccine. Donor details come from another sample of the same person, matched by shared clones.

The CDR3 loop is CSARDPPGPHPLVFGQFF. The CDR3, as DNA: TGCAGTGCTAGAGATCCCCCAGGCCCCCACCCACTAGTCTTCGGGCAGTTCTTC. The chain links TRBV20-1 to TRBJ2-1; a weak D match, TRBD2 (5 bases). The CDR3 has 18 residues. CDR1 is DFQATT, CDR2 SNEGSKA, per germline (reference sequence). Trimming took 0 bases from V and 12 from J, leaving 30 bases between them.

DNA of the CDR3: TGTGCCAGCTCACCAAACGGCTTCTATGGCTACACCTTC. Protein: CASSPNGFYGYTF. The rearrangement joins TRBV18 to TRBJ1-2; the D is unclear. This CDR3 spans 13 amino acids. Germline values: CDR1 KGHSH, CDR2 LQKENI. V was shortened by 2 bases and J by 4 bases, with 8 bases between the two germline ends.

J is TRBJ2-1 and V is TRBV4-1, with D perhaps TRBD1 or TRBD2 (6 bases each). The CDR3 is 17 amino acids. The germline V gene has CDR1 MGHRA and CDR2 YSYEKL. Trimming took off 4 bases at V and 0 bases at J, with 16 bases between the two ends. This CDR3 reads CASSPRVGGGSYNEQFF. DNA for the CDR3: TGCGCCAGCAGCCCAAGGGTGGGGGGCGGCTCCTACAATGAGCAGTTCTTC.

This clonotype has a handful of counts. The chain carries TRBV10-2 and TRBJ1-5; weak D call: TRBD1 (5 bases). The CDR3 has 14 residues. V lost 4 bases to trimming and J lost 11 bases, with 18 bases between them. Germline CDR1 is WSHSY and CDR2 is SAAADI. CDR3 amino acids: CASSGGERATSQHF. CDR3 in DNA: TGCGCCAGCAGTGGGGGGGAAAGGGCAACGTCCCAGCATTTT.

CDR3 residues: CASSLDKVLNGELFF. For the CDR3, the DNA is TGCGCCAGCAGCTTGGACAAGGTTTTGAACGGGGAGCTGTTTTTT. The V call is TRBV5-1, the J call TRBJ2-2; D unresolved. This CDR3 is built from 15 residues. CDR1 is SGHRS, CDR2 YFSETQ, per germline. The V end was cut by 0 bases, the J end by 7 bases, with 13 bases between. The full variable domain, completed using reference TRBV5-1 and TRBJ2-2, is KAGVTQTPRYLIKTRGQQVTLSCSPISGHRSVSWYQQTPGQGLQFLFEYFSETQRNKGNFPGRFSGRQFSNSRSEMNVSTLELGDSALYLCASSLDKVLNGELFFGEGSRLTVL.

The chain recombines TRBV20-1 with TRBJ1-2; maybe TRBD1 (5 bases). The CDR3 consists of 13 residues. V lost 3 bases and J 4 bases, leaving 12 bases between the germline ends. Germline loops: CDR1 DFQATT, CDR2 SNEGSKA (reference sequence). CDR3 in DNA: TGCAGTGCTAGTGCAGGGCGGGCCTATGGCTACACCTTC. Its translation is CSASAGRAYGYTF.

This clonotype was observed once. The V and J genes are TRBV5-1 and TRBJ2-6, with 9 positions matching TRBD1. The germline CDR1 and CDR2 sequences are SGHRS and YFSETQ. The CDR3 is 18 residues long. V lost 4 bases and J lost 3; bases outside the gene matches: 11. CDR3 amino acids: CASSTAGQGLVGANVLTF. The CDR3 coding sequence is TGCGCCAGCAGCACCGCCGGACAGGGGCTAGTTGGGGCCAACGTCCTGACTTTC.

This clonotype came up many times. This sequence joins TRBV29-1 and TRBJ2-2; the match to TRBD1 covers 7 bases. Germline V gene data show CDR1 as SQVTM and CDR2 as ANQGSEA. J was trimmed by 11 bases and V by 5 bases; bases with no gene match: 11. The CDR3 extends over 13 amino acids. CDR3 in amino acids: CSVLPYRGGELFF. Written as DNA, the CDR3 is TGCAGCGTTTTGCCGTACAGGGGTGGTGAGCTGTTTTTT.

This chain's CDR3 is CASSEGRRGRSATEAFF. The CDR3 bases are TGTGCCAGCAGCGAAGGAAGAAGGGGACGGAGTGCCACTGAAGCTTTCTTT. This rearrangement joins TRBV4-2 to TRBJ1-1, with D tentatively TRBD1 (5 bases). The CDR3 totals 17 residues. The germline gives CDR1 LGHNA, CDR2 YNFKEQ. The ends were cut back, 5 bases at V and 4 bases at J, with 23 bases in the middle.

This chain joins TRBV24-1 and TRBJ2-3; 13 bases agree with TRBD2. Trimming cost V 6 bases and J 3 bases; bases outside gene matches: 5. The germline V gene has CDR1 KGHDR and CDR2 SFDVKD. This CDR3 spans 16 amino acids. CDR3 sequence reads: CATSTRTSGSTDTQYF. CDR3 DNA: TGTGCCACCAGTACCCGGACTAGCGGGAGTACAGATACGCAGTATTTT.

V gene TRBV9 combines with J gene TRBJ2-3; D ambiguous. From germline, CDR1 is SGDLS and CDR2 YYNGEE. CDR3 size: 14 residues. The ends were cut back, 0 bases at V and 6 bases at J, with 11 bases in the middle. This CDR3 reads CASSVAHSGDTQYF. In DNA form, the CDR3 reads TGTGCCAGCAGCGTAGCTCACAGTGGGGATACGCAGTATTTT.

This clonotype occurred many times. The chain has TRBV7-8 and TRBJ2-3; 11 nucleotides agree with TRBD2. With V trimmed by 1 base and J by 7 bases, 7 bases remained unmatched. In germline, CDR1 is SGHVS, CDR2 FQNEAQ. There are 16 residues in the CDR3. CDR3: CASSLDSGGAPNTQYF. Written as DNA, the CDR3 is TGTGCCAGCAGCTTAGATAGCGGGGGGGCCCCGAATACGCAGTATTTT. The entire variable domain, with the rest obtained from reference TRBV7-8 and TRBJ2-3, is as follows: GAGVSQSPRYKVAKRGQDVALRCDPISGHVSLFWYQQALGQGPEFLTYFQNEAQLDKSGLPSDRFFAERPEGSVSTLKIQRTQQEDSAVYLCASSLDSGGAPNTQYFGPGTRLTVL.

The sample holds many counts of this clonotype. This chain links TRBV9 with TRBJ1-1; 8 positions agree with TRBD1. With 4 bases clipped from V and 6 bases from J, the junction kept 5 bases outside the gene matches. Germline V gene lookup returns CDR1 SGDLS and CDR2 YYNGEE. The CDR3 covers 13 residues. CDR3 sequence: CASSSDRDAEAFF. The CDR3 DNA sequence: TGTGCCAGCAGCTCGGACAGGGACGCTGAAGCTTTCTTT.

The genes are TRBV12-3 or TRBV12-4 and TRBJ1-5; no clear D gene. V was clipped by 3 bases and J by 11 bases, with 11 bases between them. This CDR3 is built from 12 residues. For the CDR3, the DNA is TGTGCCAGCAGTTTGTTTAAAGGGACCCAGCATTTT. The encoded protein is CASSLFKGTQHF.

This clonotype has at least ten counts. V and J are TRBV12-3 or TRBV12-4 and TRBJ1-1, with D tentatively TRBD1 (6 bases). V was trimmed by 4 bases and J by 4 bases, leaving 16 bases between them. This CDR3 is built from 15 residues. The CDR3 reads CASSSLQGRITEAFF. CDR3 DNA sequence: TGTGCCAGCAGTTCACTTCAGGGGAGAATCACTGAAGCTTTCTTT.

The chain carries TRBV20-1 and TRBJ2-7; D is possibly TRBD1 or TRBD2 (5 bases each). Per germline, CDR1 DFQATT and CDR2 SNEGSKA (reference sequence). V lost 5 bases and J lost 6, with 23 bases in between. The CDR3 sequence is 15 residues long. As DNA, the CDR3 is TGCAGTGCTGGGGCAGTGGCGGGTGCCTATGCCGAGCAGTACTTC. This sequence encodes CSAGAVAGAYAEQYF.

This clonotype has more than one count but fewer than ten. In DNA form, the CDR3 reads TGCGCCAGCAGCTTGGGGTCTAGGAGCGGGAGCTACGAGCAGTACTTC. The encoded protein is CASSLGSRSGSYEQYF. The rearrangement uses TRBV5-1 and TRBJ2-7; the match to TRBD2 covers 8 bases. This CDR3 contains 16 residues. Germline V gene data show CDR1 as SGHRS and CDR2 as YFSETQ. Trimming cost V 0 bases and J 3 bases; bases outside gene matches: 8.

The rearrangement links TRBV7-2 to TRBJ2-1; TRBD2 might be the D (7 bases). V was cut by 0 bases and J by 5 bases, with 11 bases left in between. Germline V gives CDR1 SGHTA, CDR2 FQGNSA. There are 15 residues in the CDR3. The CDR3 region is CASSLAGGRNNEQFF. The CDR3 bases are TGTGCCAGCAGCTTAGCGGGGGGGCGAAACAATGAGCAGTTCTTC.

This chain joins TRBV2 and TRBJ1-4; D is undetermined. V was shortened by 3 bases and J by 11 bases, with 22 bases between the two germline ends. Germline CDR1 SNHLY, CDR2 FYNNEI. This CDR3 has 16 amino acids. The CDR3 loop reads CASSEGGLGEMRKLFF. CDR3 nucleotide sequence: TGTGCCAGCAGTGAGGGAGGGCTCGGAGAAATGAGGAAACTGTTTTTT.

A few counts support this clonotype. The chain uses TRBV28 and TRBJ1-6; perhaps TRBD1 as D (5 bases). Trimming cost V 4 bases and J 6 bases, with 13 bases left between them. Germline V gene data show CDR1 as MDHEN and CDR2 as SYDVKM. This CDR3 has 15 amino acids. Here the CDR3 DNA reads TGTGCCAGCAGTTCCCCAGGGCTTACTAATTCACCCCTCCACTTT. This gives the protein CASSSPGLTNSPLHF.

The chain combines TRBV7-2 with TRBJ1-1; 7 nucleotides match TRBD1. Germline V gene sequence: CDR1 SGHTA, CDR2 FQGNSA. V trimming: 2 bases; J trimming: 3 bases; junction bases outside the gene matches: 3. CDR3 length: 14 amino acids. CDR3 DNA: TGTGCCAGCAGCTTAAATAGGGGGCACACTGAAGCTTTCTTT. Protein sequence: CASSLNRGHTEAFF.

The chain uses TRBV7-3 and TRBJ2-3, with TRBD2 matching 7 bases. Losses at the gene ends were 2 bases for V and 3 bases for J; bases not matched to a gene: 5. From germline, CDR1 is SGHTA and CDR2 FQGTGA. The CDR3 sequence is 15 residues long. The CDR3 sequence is CASSLYGTKTDTQYF. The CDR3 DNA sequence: TGTGCCAGCAGCTTATACGGGACTAAAACAGATACGCAGTATTTT.

DNA of the CDR3: TGTGCCAGCAGCCTTTTAGGGACTAGCGGGGGGGCACCAGATACGCAGTATTTT. Protein: CASSLLGTSGGAPDTQYF. This sequence joins TRBV7-8 and TRBJ2-3, with 16 bases aligning to TRBD2. Germline V gene data show CDR1 as SGHVS and CDR2 as FQNEAQ. The CDR3 covers 18 residues. The ends lost 5 bases at V and 4 bases at J; junction bases unmatched: 9.

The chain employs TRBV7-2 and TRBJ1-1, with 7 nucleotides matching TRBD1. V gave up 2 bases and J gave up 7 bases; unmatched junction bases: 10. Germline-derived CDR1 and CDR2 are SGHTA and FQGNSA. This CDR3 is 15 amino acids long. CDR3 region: CASSLRDSRSNEAFF. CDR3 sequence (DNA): TGTGCCAGCAGCTTACGGGACAGTCGATCTAATGAAGCTTTCTTT.

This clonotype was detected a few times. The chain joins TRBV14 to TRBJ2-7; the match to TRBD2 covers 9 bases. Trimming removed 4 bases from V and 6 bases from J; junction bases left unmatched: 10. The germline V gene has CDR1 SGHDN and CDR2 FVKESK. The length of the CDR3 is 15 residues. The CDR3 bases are TGTGCCAGCAGCCCGGTCGGGCTAGCGGGATTCGAGCAGTACTTC. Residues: CASSPVGLAGFEQYF. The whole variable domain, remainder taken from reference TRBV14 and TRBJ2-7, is EAGVTQFPSHSVIEKGQTVTLRCDPISGHDNLYWYRRVMGKEIKFLLHFVKESKQDESGMPNNRFLAERTGGTYSTLKVQPAELEDSGVYFCASSPVGLAGFEQYFGPGTRLTVT.

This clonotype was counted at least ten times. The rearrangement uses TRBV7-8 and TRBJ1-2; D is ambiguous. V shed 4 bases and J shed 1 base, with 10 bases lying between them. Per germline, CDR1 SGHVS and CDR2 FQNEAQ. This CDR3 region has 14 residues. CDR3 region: CASSSPTDNYGYTF. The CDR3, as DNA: TGTGCCAGCAGCTCCCCGACGGATAACTATGGCTACACCTTC. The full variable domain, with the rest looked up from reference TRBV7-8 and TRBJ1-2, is GAGVSQSPRYKVAKRGQDVALRCDPISGHVSLFWYQQALGQGPEFLTYFQNEAQLDKSGLPSDRFFAERPEGSVSTLKIQRTQQEDSAVYLCASSSPTDNYGYTFGSGTRLTVV.

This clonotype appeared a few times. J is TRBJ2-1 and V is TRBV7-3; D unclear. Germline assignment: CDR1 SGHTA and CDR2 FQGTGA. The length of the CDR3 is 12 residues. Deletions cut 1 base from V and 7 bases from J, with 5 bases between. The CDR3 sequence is CASSLRANEQFF. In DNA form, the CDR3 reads TGTGCCAGCAGCTTAAGGGCTAATGAGCAGTTCTTC.

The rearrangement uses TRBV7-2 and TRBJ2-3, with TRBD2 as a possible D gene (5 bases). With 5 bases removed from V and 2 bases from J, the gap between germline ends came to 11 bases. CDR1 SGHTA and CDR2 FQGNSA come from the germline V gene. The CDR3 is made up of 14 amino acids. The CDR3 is CASSEDFTTDTQYF. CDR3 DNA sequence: TGTGCCAGCAGCGAGGACTTTACCACAGATACGCAGTATTTT.

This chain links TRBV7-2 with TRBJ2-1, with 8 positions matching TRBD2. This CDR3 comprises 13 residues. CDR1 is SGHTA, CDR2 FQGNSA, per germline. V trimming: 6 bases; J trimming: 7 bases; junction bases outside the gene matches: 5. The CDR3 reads CASRVAGRNEQFF. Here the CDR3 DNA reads TGTGCCAGCAGGGTAGCGGGACGAAATGAGCAGTTCTTC.

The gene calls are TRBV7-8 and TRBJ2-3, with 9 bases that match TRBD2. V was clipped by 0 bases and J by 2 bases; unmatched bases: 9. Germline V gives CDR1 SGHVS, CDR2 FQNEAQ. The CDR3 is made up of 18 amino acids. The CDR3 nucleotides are TGTGCCAGCAGCTTAGCTAGGAGGCGGGAGGGGATCACAGATACGCAGTATTTT. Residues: CASSLARRREGITDTQYF.

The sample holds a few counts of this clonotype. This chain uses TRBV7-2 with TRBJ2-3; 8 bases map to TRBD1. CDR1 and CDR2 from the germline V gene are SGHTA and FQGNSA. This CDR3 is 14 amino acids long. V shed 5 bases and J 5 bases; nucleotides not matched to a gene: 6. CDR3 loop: CASSRGTGGDTQYF. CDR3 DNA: TGTGCCAGCAGCAGGGGGACAGGAGGAGATACGCAGTATTTT.

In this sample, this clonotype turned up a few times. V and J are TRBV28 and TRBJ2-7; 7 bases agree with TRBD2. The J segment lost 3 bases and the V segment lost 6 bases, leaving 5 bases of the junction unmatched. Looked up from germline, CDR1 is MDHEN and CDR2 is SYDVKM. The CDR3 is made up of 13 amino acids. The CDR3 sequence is CASRASGNYEQYF. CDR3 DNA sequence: TGTGCCAGCAGGGCAAGCGGGAACTACGAGCAGTACTTC.